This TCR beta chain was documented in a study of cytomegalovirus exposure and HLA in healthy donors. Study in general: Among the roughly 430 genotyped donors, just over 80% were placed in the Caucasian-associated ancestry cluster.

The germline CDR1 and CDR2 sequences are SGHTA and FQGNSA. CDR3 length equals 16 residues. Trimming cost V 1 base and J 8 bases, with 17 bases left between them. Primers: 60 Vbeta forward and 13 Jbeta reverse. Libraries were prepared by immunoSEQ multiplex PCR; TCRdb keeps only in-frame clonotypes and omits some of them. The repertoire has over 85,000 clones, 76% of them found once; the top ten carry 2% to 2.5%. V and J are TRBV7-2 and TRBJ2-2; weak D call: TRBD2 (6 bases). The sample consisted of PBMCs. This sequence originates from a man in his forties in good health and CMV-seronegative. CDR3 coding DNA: TGTGCCAGCAGCTTAGGTTCTCCTAGCGCAGGTGGGGAGCTGTTTTTT. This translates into CASSLGSPSAGGELFF.